This T cell receptor (beta chain) was profiled in a study of T-cell memory formation after mild COVID-19. This clonotype has just a few counts. cDNA libraries for TCR alpha and TCR beta, carrying sample barcodes and UMIs, came from 5'RACE with constant-segment primers. TCRdb itself ran the 5' RACE reads through MiXCR, one entry per CDR3 protein. The table records under 250,000 distinct CDR3 sequences, more than 8% of them present only once. This TCR was recovered from a man aged 18 to 35 who had mild COVID-19 (a few samples of this study predate the infection). Cell type and time point are not known. Sequences were obtained from PBMCs or a T cell subset sorted from them (not recorded which).

CDR3 residues: CASSLIWGAVGGTEAFF. CDR3 in DNA: TGTGCCAGCAGCTTAATTTGGGGGGCGGTGGGTGGAACTGAAGCTTTCTTT. V is TRBV7-8 and J is TRBJ1-1, with a weak D call TRBD1 (6 bases). This CDR3 region has 17 residues. The V end lost 2 bases, the J end lost 5 bases, and 21 bases lay between the germline ends. Germline CDR1 is SGHVS and CDR2 is FQNEAQ.